The rows below give T cell receptor beta chains drawn from one sample of a study of blood T cell repertoires in COVID-19. Sequencing was performed with immunoSEQ multiplex PCR; in TCRdb, only in-frame clones are kept and a portion is missing. The repertoire holds around 300,000 clones, with around 90% as singletons. What was sequenced was peripheral blood. These receptors originate from a woman between 35 and 50 years old with COVID-19, enrolled during active disease. Each CDR3 is given with its conserved first and last residue. The order of the fields is CDR3 protein, CDR3 DNA, D gene, J gene, V gene, clone size. The D gene is left open where the match is weak. The size entry is marked missing in some rows and otherwise reads once, few, many or a size class.

CDR3aa: CASSTNPRSEAFF
CDR3nt: TGTGCCAGCAGCACTAACCCCCGTAGTGAAGCTTTCTTT
d_gene: NA
j_gene: TRBJ1-1
v_gene: TRBV11-2
abundance: NA

CDR3aa: CASSQATGGANEKLFF
CDR3nt: TGCGCCAGCAGCCAAGCCACCGGGGGGGCTAATGAAAAACTGTTTTTT
d_gene: NA
j_gene: TRBJ1-4
v_gene: TRBV4-1
abundance: NA

CDR3aa: CASSRGQGETQYF
CDR3nt: TGTGCCAGCAGCCGAGGACAGGGGGAGACCCAGTACTTC
d_gene: TRBD1
j_gene: TRBJ2-5
v_gene: TRBV11-2
abundance: NA

CDR3aa: CASSEAGRGTEQFF
CDR3nt: TGTGCCAGCAGTGAAGCGGGCAGGGGGACTGAGCAGTTCTTC
d_gene: TRBD1
j_gene: TRBJ2-1
v_gene: TRBV2
abundance: NA

CDR3aa: CASSLNRVNTIYF
CDR3nt: TGTGCCAGCAGCCTGAACAGGGTAAACACCATATATTTT
d_gene: NA
j_gene: TRBJ1-3
v_gene: TRBV5-6
abundance: NA

CDR3aa: CASSPGQDYGYTF
CDR3nt: TGTGCCAGCAGCCCGGGACAGGACTATGGCTACACCTTC
d_gene: TRBD1
j_gene: TRBJ1-2
v_gene: TRBV7-3
abundance: NA

CDR3aa: CASSQDLLGQGILF
CDR3nt: TGTGCCAGCAGCCAAGACCTCCTGGGACAGGGTATTCTCTTC
d_gene: TRBD1
j_gene: TRBJ1-2
v_gene: TRBV3-1/TRBV3-2
abundance: NA

CDR3aa: CASSQPVGANVLTF
CDR3nt: TGCGCCAGCAGCCAACCCGTTGGGGCCAACGTCCTGACTTTC
d_gene: NA
j_gene: TRBJ2-6
v_gene: TRBV4-1
abundance: NA

CDR3aa: CASSPLTGGGTEAFF
CDR3nt: TGTGCCAGCTCACCGCTAACAGGGGGTGGAACTGAAGCTTTCTTT
d_gene: TRBD1
j_gene: TRBJ1-1
v_gene: TRBV18
abundance: NA

CDR3aa: CASSHYQGLGSGANVLTF
CDR3nt: TGTGCCAGCAGCCATTATCAGGGGTTGGGCTCTGGGGCCAACGTCCTGACTTTC
d_gene: NA
j_gene: TRBJ2-6
v_gene: TRBV7-9
abundance: NA

CDR3aa: CASSYPLRLDGNTEAFF
CDR3nt: TGTGCCAGCAGTTACCCCCTCCGACTCGACGGAAACACTGAAGCTTTCTTT
d_gene: NA
j_gene: TRBJ1-1
v_gene: TRBV6-2/TRBV6-3
abundance: NA

CDR3aa: CASSYHPGYQAGELFF
CDR3nt: TGTGCCAGCAGTTACCACCCAGGGTATCAAGCCGGGGAGCTGTTTTTT
d_gene: NA
j_gene: TRBJ2-2
v_gene: TRBV6-5
abundance: NA

CDR3aa: CASKTQTGGNQPQHF
CDR3nt: TGTGCCAGCAAAACTCAGACAGGGGGCAATCAGCCCCAGCATTTT
d_gene: TRBD1
j_gene: TRBJ1-5
v_gene: TRBV28
abundance: NA

CDR3aa: CASSIGQGADYGYTF
CDR3nt: TGTGCCAGCAGCATAGGGCAGGGGGCAGACTATGGCTACACCTTC
d_gene: TRBD1
j_gene: TRBJ1-2
v_gene: TRBV7-6
abundance: few

CDR3aa: CASSSLTTGKNTEAFF
CDR3nt: TGTGCCAGTAGTAGTTTAACCACCGGGAAGAACACTGAAGCTTTCTTT
d_gene: NA
j_gene: TRBJ1-1
v_gene: TRBV19
abundance: NA

CDR3aa: CASSVAGGYGYTF
CDR3nt: TGTGCCAGCAGTGTGGCAGGGGGCTATGGCTACACCTTC
d_gene: TRBD1
j_gene: TRBJ1-2
v_gene: TRBV2
abundance: NA

CDR3aa: CATSSMTDTQYF
CDR3nt: TGTGCCACCAGCAGTATGACAGATACGCAGTATTTT
d_gene: NA
j_gene: TRBJ2-3
v_gene: TRBV15
abundance: NA

CDR3aa: CASSLYRGNNSPLHF
CDR3nt: TGTGCCAGCAGTCTATACAGGGGGAATAATTCACCCCTCCACTTT
d_gene: TRBD1
j_gene: TRBJ1-6
v_gene: TRBV6-5
abundance: once

CDR3aa: CASSLGGRNPDTQYF
CDR3nt: TGTGCCAGCAGCTTAGGGGGCAGAAATCCAGATACGCAGTATTTT
d_gene: NA
j_gene: TRBJ2-3
v_gene: TRBV11-3
abundance: NA

CDR3aa: CASAGTAWEGEQYF
CDR3nt: TGTGCCAGCGCCGGGACGGCCTGGGAGGGGGAGCAGTACTTC
d_gene: TRBD2
j_gene: TRBJ2-7
v_gene: TRBV27
abundance: NA

CDR3aa: CASSLYPAVNYNSPLHF
CDR3nt: TGTGCCAGCAGTTTATATCCCGCGGTAAACTATAATTCACCCCTCCACTTT
d_gene: NA
j_gene: TRBJ1-6
v_gene: TRBV28
abundance: few